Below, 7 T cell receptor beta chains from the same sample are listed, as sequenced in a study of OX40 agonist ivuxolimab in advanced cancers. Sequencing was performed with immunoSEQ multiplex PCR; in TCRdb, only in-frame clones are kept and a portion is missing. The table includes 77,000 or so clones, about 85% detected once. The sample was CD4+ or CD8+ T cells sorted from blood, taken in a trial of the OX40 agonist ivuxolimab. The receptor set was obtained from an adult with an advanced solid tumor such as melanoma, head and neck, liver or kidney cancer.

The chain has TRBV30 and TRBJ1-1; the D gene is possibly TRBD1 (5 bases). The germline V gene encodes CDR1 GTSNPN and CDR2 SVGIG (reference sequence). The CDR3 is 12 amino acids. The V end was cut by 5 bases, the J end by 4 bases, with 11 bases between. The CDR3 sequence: CAWVNRITEAFF. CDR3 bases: TGTGCCTGGGTTAACAGGATCACTGAAGCTTTCTTT.

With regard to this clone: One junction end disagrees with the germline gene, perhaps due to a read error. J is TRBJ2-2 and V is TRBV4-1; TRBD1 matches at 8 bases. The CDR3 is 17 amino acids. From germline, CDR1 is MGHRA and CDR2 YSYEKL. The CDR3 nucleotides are TGCGCCAGCAGCGAAGACAGGGGATTTTCTGGGACCGGGGAGCTGTTTTTT. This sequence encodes CASSEDRGFSGTGELFF.

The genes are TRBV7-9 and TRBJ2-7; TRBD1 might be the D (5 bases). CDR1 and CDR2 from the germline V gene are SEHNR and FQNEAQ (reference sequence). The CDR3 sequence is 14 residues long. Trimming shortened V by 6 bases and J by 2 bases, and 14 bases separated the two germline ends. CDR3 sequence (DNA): TGTGCCAGCAGATCTGTTGTGGGGCCCTACGAGCAGTACTTC. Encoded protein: CASRSVVGPYEQYF.

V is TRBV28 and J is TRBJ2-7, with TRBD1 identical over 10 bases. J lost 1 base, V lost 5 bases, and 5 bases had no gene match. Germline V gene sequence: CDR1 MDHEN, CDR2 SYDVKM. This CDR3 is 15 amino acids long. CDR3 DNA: TGTGCCAGCAGTCCAGGGACAGGGGAATCCTACGAGCAGTACTTC. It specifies CASSPGTGESYEQYF.

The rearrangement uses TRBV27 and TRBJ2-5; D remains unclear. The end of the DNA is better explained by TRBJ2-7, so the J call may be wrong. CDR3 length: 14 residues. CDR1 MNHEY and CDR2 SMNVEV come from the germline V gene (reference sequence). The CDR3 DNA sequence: TGTGCCAGCAGATCCTCGCCGGCCTCCTACGAGCAGTACTTC. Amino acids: CASRSSPASYEQYF.

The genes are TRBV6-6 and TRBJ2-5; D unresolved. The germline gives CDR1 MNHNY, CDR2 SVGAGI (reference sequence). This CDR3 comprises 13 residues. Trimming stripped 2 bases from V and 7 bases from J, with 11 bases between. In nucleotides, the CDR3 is TGTGCCAGCAGTTACGACCTCTTGGGGACCCAGTACTTC. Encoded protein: CASSYDLLGTQYF.

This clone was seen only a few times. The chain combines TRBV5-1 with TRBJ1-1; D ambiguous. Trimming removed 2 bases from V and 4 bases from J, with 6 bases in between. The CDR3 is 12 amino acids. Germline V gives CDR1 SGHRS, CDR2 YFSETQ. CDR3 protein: CASSFYGTEAFF. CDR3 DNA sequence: TGCGCCAGCAGCTTTTACGGCACTGAAGCTTTCTTT.